These 25 T cell receptor beta chains came from one sample sequenced in a study of CD8 T cells in ankylosing spondylitis. Study conclusions and caveats: Roughly eight highly homologous variants made up a TCR beta motif that seemed to typify ankylosing spondylitis blood.

From the 5' RACE reads, TCRdb called clonotypes with MiXCR, one entry per CDR3 protein. The data hold roughly 300,000 distinct CDR3 sequences, with roughly 8% observed a single time. These TCRs' antigens remain unknown. The material sequenced was blood, either unsorted or a sorted T cell fraction (not recorded which). All receptors come from a male donor with ankylosing spondylitis.

The chain has TRBV4-1 and TRBJ1-2; D is uncertain. Between the trimmed V and J ends, which lost 1 base and 4 bases, there was a span of 16 bases. In germline, CDR1 is MGHRA, CDR2 YSYEKL. The CDR3 sequence is 16 residues long. The CDR3 protein is CASSQVRMEGIYGYTF. The CDR3 bases are TGCGCCAGCAGCCAAGTACGTATGGAGGGCATCTATGGCTACACCTTC.

This clonotype was detected many times. The chain has TRBV7-8 and TRBJ2-1, with 15 bases matching TRBD2. Germline lookup yields CDR1 SGHVS and CDR2 FQNEAQ. The CDR3 runs to 17 residues. With V trimmed by 5 bases and J by 9 bases, 11 bases remained unmatched. The CDR3, as DNA: TGTGCCAGCAGCCCCCGGACTAGCGGGAGGGATCTGGCTGAGCAGTTCTTC. It specifies CASSPRTSGRDLAEQFF.

This clonotype was detected a few times. The gene calls are TRBV12-3 or TRBV12-4 and TRBJ1-2; 8 positions match TRBD1. V shed 3 bases, J shed 5 bases, and the junction held 11 bases outside the gene matches. The CDR3 runs to 16 residues. The CDR3 reads CASSFVPLDRVYGYTF. The CDR3 bases are TGTGCCAGCAGTTTCGTCCCGTTGGACAGGGTGTATGGCTACACCTTC.

This clonotype was recorded at least ten times. The chain is built from TRBV29-1 and TRBJ2-1, with unresolved D. Trimming pared 5 bases from V and 0 bases from J, leaving 14 bases between. The CDR3 extends over 15 amino acids. Germline CDR1 and CDR2: SQVTM and ANQGSEA. The CDR3 sequence: CSVYGGMSSYNEQFF. In nucleotides, the CDR3 is TGCAGCGTTTATGGCGGTATGAGCTCCTACAATGAGCAGTTCTTC.

V usage is TRBV5-1 and J usage is TRBJ2-5; tentative D call: TRBD2 (6 bases). The V end lost 0 bases, the J end lost 5 bases, and 11 bases lay between the germline ends. The CDR3 has 14 amino acids. The germline V gene has CDR1 SGHRS and CDR2 YFSETQ. CDR3 protein: CASSLAGVPETQYF. The CDR3 nucleotides are TGCGCCAGCAGCTTGGCGGGGGTTCCGGAGACCCAGTACTTC.

This chain uses TRBV7-8 with TRBJ2-3, with no clear D. The germline V gene has CDR1 SGHVS and CDR2 FQNEAQ. The germline V and J ends were trimmed by 2 bases and 1 base, with 16 bases remaining between them. This CDR3 spans 17 amino acids. The CDR3 sequence: CASSLTVRAWGTDTQYF. The CDR3 DNA reads as TGTGCCAGCAGCTTAACTGTAAGGGCTTGGGGCACAGATACGCAGTATTTT.

The V gene is TRBV7-9, the J gene TRBJ2-5, with 8 bases fitting TRBD1. The CDR3 has 16 amino acids. Germline CDR1 reads SEHNR; CDR2 reads FQNEAQ (reference sequence). The trim removed 5 bases at V and 1 base at J, leaving 9 bases unmatched. The CDR3 nucleotides are TGTGCCAGCAGCGCCGCCGGGACAGGACTCCAAGAGACCCAGTACTTC. The encoded protein is CASSAAGTGLQETQYF.

The sample holds many counts of this clonotype. The chain recombines TRBV3-1 with TRBJ2-2, with 10 bases fitting TRBD2. Germline V gives CDR1 LGHDT, CDR2 YNNKEL (reference sequence). The CDR3 extends over 17 amino acids. V dropped 4 bases and J dropped 0; count of bases not matched to a gene: 5. CDR3 bases: TGTGCCAGCAGCCGAGAAGGACTAGCGGCGAACACCGGGGAGCTGTTTTTT. Protein: CASSREGLAANTGELFF. Combining the CDR3 with reference TRBV3-1 and TRBJ2-2 gives the whole variable domain DTAVSQTPKYLVTQMGNDKSIKCEQNLGHDTMYWYKQDSKKFLKIMFSYNNKELIINETVPNRFSPKSPDKAHLNLHINSLELGDSAVYFCASSREGLAANTGELFFGEGSRLTVL.

The J gene is TRBJ2-7, the V gene TRBV3-1, with TRBD2 identical over 7 bases. CDR1 and CDR2 from the germline V gene are LGHDT and YNNKEL (reference sequence). This CDR3 has 16 residues. J was trimmed by 8 bases and V by 1 base; bases with no gene match: 14. CDR3 region: CASSQGFGLVLHKQYF. CDR3 DNA sequence: TGTGCCAGCAGCCAAGGATTCGGACTAGTACTACACAAGCAGTACTTC.

This clonotype came up a few times. The rearrangement uses TRBV10-3 and TRBJ2-7; TRBD2 matches 14 bases. The CDR3 totals 16 residues. V was pared by 8 bases and J by 4 bases, with 10 bases of the junction left unmatched. The germline CDR1 and CDR2 sequences are ENHRY and SYGVKD. The CDR3: CAIGGGLAGVVYEQYF. Written as DNA, the CDR3 is TGTGCCATCGGAGGGGGACTAGCGGGAGTAGTTTACGAGCAGTACTTC.

The rearrangement links TRBV29-1 to TRBJ2-3, with TRBD1 identical over 11 bases. J gave up 5 bases and V 7 bases, and 2 bases lay outside the gene matches. The V gene's germline CDR1 is SQVTM and CDR2 ANQGSEA. The CDR3 length is 12 residues. CDR3 coding DNA: TGCAGCGCGGACAGGGGGCAAGATACGCAGTATTTT. It is translated as CSADRGQDTQYF.

This clonotype occurred a few times. The chain carries TRBV6-5 and TRBJ1-1, with a weak D call TRBD1 (6 bases). Germline values: CDR1 MNHEY, CDR2 SVGAGI. Trimming removed 3 bases from V and 3 bases from J, with 14 bases in between. CDR3 size: 15 residues. The CDR3 nucleotides read TGTGCCAGCAGTTATGGGCAGCCAGGGGACACTGAAGCTTTCTTT. This gives the protein CASSYGQPGDTEAFF.

The chain links TRBV5-5 to TRBJ1-5; D not resolved. V was cut by 4 bases and J by 0 bases, with 8 bases left in between. CDR1 SGHKS and CDR2 YYEKEE come from the germline V gene (reference sequence). This CDR3 has 14 amino acids. CDR3 DNA: TGTGCCAGCAGCCAGACAAGTAGCAATCAGCCCCAGCATTTT. Residues: CASSQTSSNQPQHF. Filled out from reference TRBV5-5 and TRBJ1-5, the complete variable domain reads DAGVTQSPTHLIKTRGQQVTLRCSPISGHKSVSWYQQVLGQGPQFIFQYYEKEERGRGNFPDRFSARQFPNYSSELNVNALLLGDSALYLCASSQTSSNQPQHFGDGTRLSIL.

This clonotype was picked up a small number of times. The CDR3 DNA reads TGTGCCAGCAGCTCGACAACTAGCGGGAGGATACCACGGGGACTCAATGAGCAGTTCTTC. It codes for CASSSTTSGRIPRGLNEQFF. V and J are TRBV7-8 and TRBJ2-1; 12 bases line up with TRBD2. Germline CDR1 and CDR2: SGHVS and FQNEAQ. Trimming cost V 4 bases and J 6 bases; bases outside gene matches: 19. CDR3 size: 20 residues.

This clonotype was counted only a few times. This rearrangement joins TRBV12-3 or TRBV12-4 to TRBJ2-5; weak D call: TRBD1 (5 bases). The V gene lost 5 bases and the J gene lost 3 bases, with 10 bases spanning the gap. The CDR3 spans 13 residues. CDR3 nucleotide sequence: TGTGCCAGCAGTACAGGTCCCGAAGAGACCCAGTACTTC. Protein: CASSTGPEETQYF.

The chain couples TRBV11-1 to TRBJ2-6; TRBD2 matches 12 bases. V shed 0 bases and J 1 base; nucleotides not matched to a gene: 7. The CDR3 contains 20 residues. Per the germline V gene, CDR1 is SGHAT and CDR2 is FQDESV (reference sequence). This chain's CDR3 is CASSLARLAGGPSGANVLTF. Written as DNA, the CDR3 is TGTGCCAGCAGCTTAGCTCGGCTAGCGGGAGGGCCGTCTGGGGCCAACGTCCTGACTTTC.

This clonotype showed up many times. The chain joins TRBV25-1 to TRBJ2-2; D not resolved. V dropped 9 bases and J dropped 4 bases, with 12 bases sitting between them. Germline CDR1 MGHDK, CDR2 SYGVNS. The CDR3 runs to 13 residues. CDR3 sequence reads: CASARLGTGELFF. The CDR3, as DNA: TGTGCCAGTGCCCGGTTAGGCACCGGGGAGCTGTTTTTT.

This clonotype was counted between two and nine times. The rearrangement uses TRBV5-1 and TRBJ2-7, with D tentatively TRBD2 (6 bases). This CDR3 has 14 amino acids. V was shortened by 9 bases and J by 1 base, with 17 bases between the two germline ends. In germline, CDR1 is SGHRS, CDR2 YFSETQ. The CDR3 protein is CATRPGLRSYEQYF. The CDR3 DNA is TGCGCCACCCGACCGGGACTCCGATCCTACGAGCAGTACTTC.

This clonotype was counted many times. The genes are TRBV12-3 or TRBV12-4 and TRBJ2-1, with 7 bases aligning to TRBD2. CDR3 length: 16 residues. V dropped 1 base and J dropped 4; count of bases not matched to a gene: 7. CDR3 amino acids: CASSLVRDYKYNEQFF. CDR3 coding DNA: TGTGCCAGCAGTTTAGTCCGGGACTATAAATACAATGAGCAGTTCTTC.

This clonotype was counted only a few times. The chain links TRBV28 to TRBJ2-5; 9 bases agree with TRBD1. Germline CDR1 and CDR2: MDHEN and SYDVKM. CDR3 length equals 15 residues. V lost 3 bases to trimming and J lost 5 bases; unmatched junction nucleotides: 7. The CDR3 spells CASSFLDRGRETQYF. In DNA, the CDR3 is TGTGCCAGCAGTTTCCTGGACAGGGGACGGGAGACCCAGTACTTC.

This clonotype was detected many times. The rearrangement links TRBV7-2 to TRBJ1-2; no clear D. The CDR3 loop spans 13 amino acids. Germline V gene sequence: CDR1 SGHTA, CDR2 FQGNSA. V lost 1 base, J lost 5 bases, and 8 bases lay in between. As DNA, the CDR3 is TGTGCCAGCAGCTTAGGGCCTCGTTATGGCTACACCTTC. Translating it yields CASSLGPRYGYTF.

This clonotype occurred many times. V is TRBV5-6 and J is TRBJ1-2; D possibly corresponds to TRBD1 (6 bases). V dropped 4 bases and J dropped 7 bases, with 14 bases sitting between them. The germline CDR1 and CDR2 sequences are SGHDT and YYEEEE. CDR3 size: 13 residues. The CDR3 coding sequence is TGTGCCAGCAGCCAAACAGGGTTGAGTGGCTACACCTTC. It specifies CASSQTGLSGYTF. The complete variable domain, with remaining parts taken from reference TRBV5-6 and TRBJ1-2, reads DAGVTQSPTHLIKTRGQQVTLRCSPKSGHDTVSWYQQALGQGPQFIFQYYEEEERQRGNFPDRFSGHQFPNYSSELNVNALLLGDSALYLCASSQTGLSGYTFGSGTRLTVV.

This clonotype has just a few counts. The CDR3, as DNA: TGCAGTGCTACCCCCGGACTAGCGGGGCCTTTCACAGATACGCAGTATTTT. Translation gives CSATPGLAGPFTDTQYF. V usage is TRBV20-1 and J usage is TRBJ2-3, with TRBD2 matching 12 bases. Looked up from germline, CDR1 is DFQATT and CDR2 is SNEGSKA (reference sequence). V was clipped by 4 bases and J by 2 bases; unmatched bases: 10. The CDR3 is 17 residues long.

This clonotype was detected only a few times. The CDR3 spells CASSQDERTTQYF. The CDR3 DNA follows: TGCGCCAGCAGCCAAGATGAACGTACGACCCAGTACTTC. The gene calls are TRBV4-3 and TRBJ2-5; D remains ambiguous. Germline V lookup: CDR1 LGHNA, CDR2 YSLEER. This CDR3 has 13 residues. The V and J ends lost 0 bases and 7 bases respectively, with 9 bases between them.

This chain joins TRBV5-1 and TRBJ2-7; D is possibly TRBD1 (6 bases). The V gene lost 3 bases and the J gene lost 5 bases, with 18 bases spanning the gap. The germline CDR1 and CDR2 sequences are SGHRS and YFSETQ. The CDR3 extends over 15 amino acids. The DNA of the CDR3 is TGCGCCAGCAGCTGGGCGACAGGTCCGTCCAACGAGCAGTACTTC. It specifies CASSWATGPSNEQYF.